Following are 21 T cell receptor beta chains from one sample sequenced in a study of T cell repertoires in cytomegalovirus infection. One entry per CDR3 protein results from TCRdb running MiXCR on the reads. The sample records some 150,000 distinct CDR3 sequences, approximately 5.9% being singletons. The sample taken for sequencing was PBMCs. These receptors all come from a human donor in good health (CMV status not recorded). Some clones in this sample may be carry-over from other donors' samples.

The table lists this clonotype with many counts. The gene calls are TRBV7-2 and TRBJ2-5; D may be TRBD2 (5 bases). This CDR3 has 13 residues. Looked up from germline, CDR1 is SGHTA and CDR2 is FQGNSA. V was pared by 8 bases and J by 5 bases, with 15 bases between. As DNA, the CDR3 is TGTGCCAGCTCCACGACGGGATTTGAGACCCAGTACTTC. Translated, it gives CASSTTGFETQYF.

This chain joins TRBV4-3 and TRBJ2-1; D unresolved. This CDR3 contains 12 residues. The V gene lost 1 base and the J gene lost 9 bases, with 7 bases spanning the gap. Germline CDR1 LGHNA, CDR2 YSLEER. The CDR3: CASSQVPSEQFF. CDR3 bases: TGCGCCAGCAGCCAAGTTCCCAGTGAGCAGTTCTTC.

Ten or more counts support this clonotype. V and J are TRBV7-8 and TRBJ2-3; TRBD1 is a possible D gene (5 bases). The CDR3 sequence is 13 residues long. Per the germline V gene, CDR1 is SGHVS and CDR2 is FQNEAQ. Trimming took 2 bases from V and 4 from J, leaving 7 bases between them. In DNA, the CDR3 is TGTGCCAGCAGCTTAAGCAGGGCAGATACGCAGTATTTT. It is translated as CASSLSRADTQYF.

There are a few counts of this clonotype. The V and J genes are TRBV28 and TRBJ2-3; D is perhaps TRBD1 (8 bases). This CDR3 has 13 amino acids. The V end was cut by 6 bases, the J end by 5 bases, with 12 bases between. Germline V CDR1 and CDR2: MDHEN, SYDVKM. The CDR3 DNA reads TGTGCCAGCAGGACAGGGGAGGGAGATACGCAGTATTTT. Its translation: CASRTGEGDTQYF.

This clonotype has just a few counts. The chain recombines TRBV6-2 or TRBV6-3 with TRBJ1-1, with D uncertain. The CDR3 has 13 amino acids. V shed 6 bases and J shed 1 base, with 9 bases lying between them. Germline CDR1 is MNHEY and CDR2 is SVGEGT. CDR3 coding DNA: TGTGCCAGCAGAGAGTTAACGAACACTGAAGCTTTCTTT. As protein: CASRELTNTEAFF.

This clonotype has ten or more counts. The chain carries TRBV7-2 and TRBJ1-1; a possible D gene is TRBD1 (5 bases). Trimming left V 5 bases short and J 1 base short, with 17 bases between. The CDR3 totals 16 residues. Germline CDR1 reads SGHTA; CDR2 reads FQGNSA. DNA of the CDR3: TGTGCCAGCAGCACATTCCCTCGGGGGAGGAACACTGAAGCTTTCTTT. It yields the protein CASSTFPRGRNTEAFF.

This clonotype was observed a handful of times. The chain links TRBV20-1 to TRBJ2-3; D may be TRBD2 (5 bases). The V gene lost 3 bases and the J gene lost 5 bases, with 18 bases spanning the gap. The CDR3 is made up of 15 amino acids. Per germline, CDR1 DFQATT and CDR2 SNEGSKA (reference sequence). The DNA for the CDR3 is TGCAGTGCTAGGCCTAGGAGGTCAGCAGGAGATACGCAGTATTTT. This translates into CSARPRRSAGDTQYF.

As for this clonotype: Given the absence of the conserved phenylalanine or tryptophan at the CDR3 end, a read error is likely. This chain connects TRBV29-1 to TRBJ2-5; D is uncertain. The CDR3 consists of 14 residues. The V gene's germline CDR1 is SQVTM and CDR2 ANQGSEA. Trimming cost V 2 bases and J 2 bases, with 12 bases left between them. The CDR3 sequence is CSVETGSPQETQYS. The CDR3, as DNA: TGCAGCGTTGAAACGGGCAGCCCACAAGAGACCCAGTACTCC.

This clonotype was counted many times. The chain has TRBV12-5 and TRBJ1-3, with 7 bases identical to TRBD1. V lost 7 bases, J lost 2 bases, and 14 bases stayed unmatched. Germline V lookup: CDR1 LGHNT, CDR2 FRNRAP. The CDR3 is 17 amino acids. The DNA of the CDR3 is TGTGCTAGTGCCCCGGACAGGAGGTTAGCGCCTGGAAACACCATATATTTT. It yields the protein CASAPDRRLAPGNTIYF.

About this clonotype itself: A much larger clone lies one base from this, so it may be a read error. The chain uses TRBV19 and TRBJ2-7; 9 nucleotides align to TRBD1. The length of the CDR3 is 13 residues. CDR1 is LNHDA, CDR2 SQIVND, per germline (reference sequence). CDR3 amino acids: CTSTPTGGVEQYF. CDR3 DNA: TGTACCAGTACCCCGACAGGGGGTGTCGAGCAGTACTTC.

This clonotype was found a few times. The CDR3, as DNA: TGTGCCAGCAGTCTCACAGGGGTAGATGGCTACACCTTC. Translated: CASSLTGVDGYTF. The chain has TRBV27 and TRBJ1-2; 7 bases are a match to TRBD1. With V trimmed by 5 bases and J by 6 bases, 6 bases remained unmatched. Germline V lookup: CDR1 MNHEY, CDR2 SMNVEV (reference sequence). The CDR3 is 13 residues long.

A few counts support this clonotype. The rearrangement links TRBV5-4 to TRBJ2-5; 14 bases match TRBD2. The CDR3 has 16 amino acids. Germline-derived CDR1 and CDR2 are SGHNT and YYREEE (reference sequence). Trimming removed 2 bases from V and 3 bases from J; junction bases left unmatched: 3. Written as DNA, the CDR3 is TGTGCCAGCAGCTTCCCGGGACTAGCGGGGGAAGAGACCCAGTACTTC. Translation gives CASSFPGLAGEETQYF.

This clonotype was seen ten or more times. The chain joins TRBV6-2 or TRBV6-3 to TRBJ2-6; D uncertain. The V gene's germline CDR1 is MNHEY and CDR2 SVGEGT. V shed 7 bases and J shed 4 bases, with 20 bases lying between them. The length of the CDR3 is 17 residues. CDR3 bases: TGTGCCAGCACCCAGGCTGCTCCACTGAAGGGGGCCAACGTCCTGACTTTC. This sequence encodes CASTQAAPLKGANVLTF.

This clonotype was seen many times. The chain has TRBV7-9 and TRBJ1-1; D is perhaps TRBD1 (5 bases). CDR1 SEHNR and CDR2 FQNEAQ come from the germline V gene (reference sequence). The CDR3 runs to 13 residues. V gave up 5 bases and J gave up 2 bases, with 9 bases separating them. CDR3 in amino acids: CASSKTGNTEAFF. The CDR3 DNA is TGTGCCAGCAGCAAAACAGGAAACACTGAAGCTTTCTTT.

This clonotype was found many times. The V call is TRBV4-3, the J call TRBJ2-3; D is undetermined. Germline V gene lookup returns CDR1 LGHNA and CDR2 YSLEER. CDR3 length: 13 residues. Between the trimmed V and J ends, which lost 0 bases and 6 bases, there was a span of 7 bases. The CDR3 region has the DNA TGCGCCAGCAGCCAAGATTGGTGGGATACGCAGTATTTT. This gives the protein CASSQDWWDTQYF.

The chain uses TRBV10-3 and TRBJ2-5, with 8 bases identical to TRBD2. Germline loops: CDR1 ENHRY, CDR2 SYGVKD. Trimming cost V 4 bases and J 5 bases; bases outside gene matches: 3. This CDR3 has 13 residues. CDR3 nucleotides: TGTGCCATCAGTGGGGGACTAGATGAGACCCAGTACTTC. Amino acid sequence: CAISGGLDETQYF.

This clonotype was picked up one time. The chain links TRBV9 to TRBJ2-5; D is unclear. The ends were cut back, 0 bases at V and 7 bases at J, with 10 bases in the middle. The CDR3 extends over 13 amino acids. Germline assignment: CDR1 SGDLS and CDR2 YYNGEE. This CDR3 reads CASSVGGDRTQYF. CDR3 nucleotides: TGTGCCAGCAGCGTAGGAGGTGATCGGACCCAGTACTTC.

This clonotype was recorded many times. V is TRBV11-2 and J is TRBJ2-7, with D perhaps matching TRBD1 (5 bases). This CDR3 comprises 16 residues. In germline, CDR1 is SGHAT, CDR2 FQNNGV. Trimming shortened V by 5 bases and J by 3 bases, and 20 bases separated the two germline ends. The CDR3 DNA sequence: TGTGCCAGCAGCCCGACTGGGGCCCCGGTGGACTACGAGCAGTACTTC. It encodes CASSPTGAPVDYEQYF.

The genes are TRBV10-3 and TRBJ1-1; 10 positions match TRBD1. This CDR3 is 15 amino acids long. V was clipped by 4 bases and J by 5 bases; unmatched bases: 7. The germline V gene has CDR1 ENHRY and CDR2 SYGVKD. The CDR3 sequence: CAISGRSGQGTEAFF. As DNA, the CDR3 is TGTGCCATCAGTGGGCGCTCGGGACAGGGGACTGAAGCTTTCTTT.

At least ten counts were recorded for this clonotype. V is TRBV28 and J is TRBJ2-3, with TRBD2 matching 10 bases. Trimming removed 2 bases from V and 1 base from J; junction bases left unmatched: 6. This CDR3 is built from 17 residues. CDR1 and CDR2 from the germline V gene are MDHEN and SYDVKM. This chain's CDR3 is CASSLVGLAGGTDTQYF. DNA for the CDR3: TGTGCCAGCAGTTTAGTCGGGCTAGCGGGGGGCACAGATACGCAGTATTTT.

This clonotype was found many times. The chain has TRBV9 and TRBJ2-1; 7 bases agree with TRBD1. The CDR3 contains 19 residues. After removal of 0 bases from V and 5 bases from J, the junction contained 17 bases not matched to a gene. The germline V gene has CDR1 SGDLS and CDR2 YYNGEE. The CDR3, as DNA: TGTGCCAGCAGCGTAGGAGGGTCGACAGGGCCTCTGTTGAACAATGAGCAGTTCTTC. This gives the protein CASSVGGSTGPLLNNEQFF.